This T cell receptor (beta chain) emerged from a study of control samples from healthy donors and cancer patients. Generated by immunoSEQ multiplex PCR, the TCRdb table keeps only in-frame clones and is missing some. Seen here are fewer than 50,000 clones, around nine tenths observed once, and the top ten hold approximately 0.8%. The CDR3 contains 14 residues. Germline values: CDR1 SGHRS, CDR2 YFSETQ. V lost 1 base to trimming and J lost 3 bases, with 7 bases between them. The genes are TRBV5-1 and TRBJ2-2, with D uncertain. The clonotype was recovered from a young man with colorectal cancer. The sequenced material came from PBMCs. The DNA for the CDR3 is TGCGCCAGCAGCTTGCACCTTGACACCGGGGAGCTGTTTTTT. Encoded protein: CASSLHLDTGELFF.